The 32 T cell receptor beta chains in this list originate from one sample, sequenced in a study of blood T cells in healthy people across ages. The authors ran a second PCR of roughly 6 to 12 cycles using a sample-barcoded 5' primer and a J-beta primer mix. TCRdb ran MiXCR on the 5' RACE reads and lists one entry per CDR3 protein. The profile shows about 540,000 distinct CDR3 sequences, around 24% of them singletons. The data also belong to a second study, concerning T cells of mothers and their children.

The specimen sequenced was blood. Receptors originate from a boy between 10 and 17 years old in good health.

This clonotype appeared once. The chain is built from TRBV19 and TRBJ1-5; a possible D gene is TRBD1 (5 bases). The CDR3 spans 15 residues. V was clipped by 2 bases and J by 3 bases, with 11 bases between them. CDR1 is LNHDA and CDR2 is SQIVND in the germline V gene (reference sequence). In nucleotides, the CDR3 is TGTGCCAGTAGTATACAGGGAATTATCAATCAGCCCCAGCATTTT. Amino acids: CASSIQGIINQPQHF. Full variable domain (outside the CDR3, taken from reference TRBV19 and TRBJ1-5): DGGITQSPKYLFRKEGQNVTLSCEQNLNHDAMYWYRQDPGQGLRLIYYSQIVNDFQKGDIAEGYSVSREKKESFPLTVTSAQKNPTAFYLCASSIQGIINQPQHFGDGTRLSIL.

This chain joins TRBV28 and TRBJ2-1; 7 bases are shared with TRBD1. Judging by the DNA end, TRBJ2-7 fits better; the J call may be wrong. The germline CDR1 and CDR2 sequences are MDHEN and SYDVKM. The CDR3 sequence is 15 residues long. In DNA form, the CDR3 reads TGTGCCAGCAGTCCGAACGCCGGACAGGCCTACGAGCAGTACTTC. Its translation: CASSPNAGQAYEQYF.

In its sample, this clonotype was seen a few times. CDR3 in amino acids: CAISETPGGQGAEETQYF. The CDR3 DNA follows: TGTGCCATCAGTGAAACTCCCGGGGGACAGGGGGCAGAAGAGACCCAGTACTTC. The chain couples TRBV10-3 to TRBJ2-5; TRBD1 aligns across 12 bases. Germline V gene data show CDR1 as ENHRY and CDR2 as SYGVKD. Trimming took 3 bases from V and 3 from J; bases not matched to a gene: 11. This CDR3 has 18 residues.

The genes are TRBV7-8 and TRBJ2-1; D may be TRBD1 or TRBD2 (5 bases each). The CDR3 runs 16 residues. With 1 base removed from V and 5 bases from J, the gap between germline ends came to 15 bases. The germline V gene encodes CDR1 SGHVS and CDR2 FQNEAQ. CDR3 region: CASSLVGTQADNEQFF. The CDR3, as DNA: TGTGCCAGCAGCTTAGTCGGGACCCAGGCAGACAATGAGCAGTTCTTC.

This clonotype was counted a few times. The chain links TRBV6-2 or TRBV6-3 to TRBJ1-1; 9 bases agree with TRBD1. The J segment lost 4 bases and the V segment lost 6 bases, leaving 9 bases of the junction unmatched. CDR1 MNHEY and CDR2 SVGEGT come from the germline V gene. The CDR3 loop spans 15 amino acids. The chain's CDR3 is CASRGTGRTSTEAFF. The CDR3 DNA reads TGTGCCAGCAGGGGGACAGGGCGGACGAGCACTGAAGCTTTCTTT.

This clonotype was picked up many times. The V and J genes are TRBV28 and TRBJ1-5; TRBD1 matches 7 bases. The length of the CDR3 is 14 residues. Unmatched junction bases numbered 6, after V lost 5 bases and J lost 5 bases. From germline, CDR1 is MDHEN and CDR2 SYDVKM. In nucleotides, the CDR3 is TGTGCCAGCAGTACCGGGACAGCTCATCAGCCCCAGCATTTT. This sequence encodes CASSTGTAHQPQHF. The whole variable domain, filled in from reference TRBV28 and TRBJ1-5, reads DVKVTQSSRYLVKRTGEKVFLECVQDMDHENMFWYRQDPGLGLRLIYFSYDVKMKEKGDIPEGYSVSREKKERFSLILESASTNQTSMYLCASSTGTAHQPQHFGDGTRLSIL.

The J gene is TRBJ2-7, the V gene TRBV7-2; D is unresolved. With 0 bases removed from V and 3 bases from J, the gap between germline ends came to 12 bases. The CDR3 has 15 residues. Per germline, CDR1 SGHTA and CDR2 FQGNSA. The DNA for the CDR3 is TGTGCCAGCAGCTTAGCCGCTGGCGGCAACTACGAGCAGTACTTC. This sequence encodes CASSLAAGGNYEQYF.

The chain couples TRBV10-3 to TRBJ2-1; the D gene is possibly TRBD2 (6 bases). The V gene lost 0 bases and the J gene lost 0 bases, with 12 bases spanning the gap. CDR3 size: 17 residues. Per germline, CDR1 ENHRY and CDR2 SYGVKD. The CDR3 sequence: CAISESLAGSSYNEQFF. As DNA, the CDR3 is TGTGCCATCAGTGAGTCTCTGGCGGGGAGCTCCTACAATGAGCAGTTCTTC.

At least ten counts were recorded for this clonotype. The V call is TRBV20-1, the J call TRBJ1-2; 9 bases are a match to TRBD1. CDR3 length: 15 amino acids. J was trimmed by 7 bases and V by 3 bases; bases with no gene match: 12. The germline V gene encodes CDR1 DFQATT and CDR2 SNEGSKA (reference sequence). Here the CDR3 DNA reads TGCAGTGCTAGGGCCACCGCGACAGGGGGATCTGGCTACACCTTC. This encodes CSARATATGGSGYTF.

The chain links TRBV21-1 to TRBJ2-5; TRBD2 was called by the table and not checked on the DNA. TRBV21-1 is termed a pseudogene. This CDR3 has 18 residues. The CDR3 nucleotides are TGTGCCAGCAGCAAAGGCGGAGGACTAGCGGGAGGTGGAGAGACCCAGTACTTC. Residues: CASSKGGGLAGGGETQYF.

This clonotype has only one observation. A read error may produce the germline difference seen at one junction end. The chain employs TRBV6-5 and TRBJ2-1, with D perhaps matching TRBD2 (6 bases). Germline V lookup: CDR1 MNHEY, CDR2 SVGAGI. The CDR3 is made up of 13 amino acids. This CDR3 reads CASSWDFYNEQFF. The CDR3 nucleotides are TGTGCCAGCAGTTGGGACTTCTACAATGAGCAGTTCTTT.

The gene calls are TRBV28 and TRBJ1-1; TRBD1 might be the D (5 bases). The V and J ends lost 7 bases and 5 bases respectively, with 8 bases between them. The CDR3 loop spans 11 amino acids. Per germline, CDR1 MDHEN and CDR2 SYDVKM. This CDR3 reads CASKRGTEAFF. CDR3 coding DNA: TGTGCCAGCAAGAGGGGTACTGAAGCTTTCTTT.

This clonotype was seen a few times. The chain recombines TRBV3-1 with TRBJ2-1; D is ambiguous. CDR1 and CDR2 from the germline V gene are LGHDT and YNNKEL (reference sequence). The germline V and J ends were trimmed by 0 bases and 4 bases, with 7 bases remaining between them. The CDR3 is 14 residues long. The CDR3 DNA reads as TGTGCCAGCAGCCAAGAGATAGGGTACAATGAGCAGTTCTTC. It is translated as CASSQEIGYNEQFF.

This clonotype was counted many times. The junction does not match germline at one end; this may be a read error. This rearrangement joins TRBV5-1 to TRBJ2-2; D may be TRBD2 (6 bases). Germline V gives CDR1 SGHRS, CDR2 YFSETQ. CDR3 length equals 13 residues. CDR3 in amino acids: CASSSGNTGELFF. The CDR3 nucleotides are TGTGCCAGCAGTAGCGGGAACACCGGGGAGCTGTTTTTT. The entire variable domain, with the rest obtained from reference TRBV5-1 and TRBJ2-2, is as follows: KAGVTQTPRYLIKTRGQQVTLSCSPISGHRSVSWYQQTPGQGLQFLFEYFSETQRNKGNFPGRFSGRQFSNSRSEMNVSTLELGDSALYLCASSSGNTGELFFGEGSRLTVL.

The V call is TRBV4-3, the J call TRBJ1-1; 7 bases are shared with TRBD1. CDR1 and CDR2 (germline): LGHNA, YSLEER. Germline trimming cut 0 bases from V and 1 base from J; bases unmatched to any gene: 8. This CDR3 is 17 amino acids long. The CDR3 region has the DNA TGCGCCAGCAGCCAAGATACCCGACAGGGATGGAACACTGAAGCTTTCTTT. As protein: CASSQDTRQGWNTEAFF.

J is TRBJ1-1 and V is TRBV13; tentative D call: TRBD1 (6 bases). Trimming pared 1 base from V and 0 bases from J, leaving 21 bases between. Germline V gene sequence: CDR1 PRHDT, CDR2 FYEKMQ (reference sequence). The CDR3 loop spans 19 amino acids. CDR3 residues: CASSLETRLTQGLNTEAFF. The CDR3 coding sequence is TGTGCCAGCAGCTTAGAAACTAGACTTACACAGGGCCTGAACACTGAAGCTTTCTTT.

V gene TRBV5-1 combines with J gene TRBJ1-2, with D maybe TRBD1 (5 bases). CDR1 and CDR2 from the germline V gene are SGHRS and YFSETQ. The CDR3 sequence is 13 residues long. Trimming left V 0 bases short and J 8 bases short, with 11 bases between. The CDR3 protein is CASSLEQVEGYTF. CDR3 coding DNA: TGCGCCAGCAGCTTGGAACAGGTTGAGGGCTACACCTTC.

This clonotype has only a few counts. The chain recombines TRBV28 with TRBJ1-3; D possibly corresponds to TRBD1 (6 bases). V was trimmed by 6 bases and J by 1 base, leaving 19 bases between them. The germline V gene has CDR1 MDHEN and CDR2 SYDVKM. This CDR3 region has 17 residues. CDR3 region: CASSPRGVAGSGNTIYF. The CDR3 DNA is TGTGCCAGCAGCCCCAGGGGCGTCGCCGGTTCTGGAAACACCATATATTTT.

This clonotype was recorded a few times. The chain is built from TRBV12-3 or TRBV12-4 and TRBJ2-3, with unresolved D. V gave up 3 bases and J gave up 2 bases, with 12 bases separating them. The length of the CDR3 is 15 residues. As DNA, the CDR3 is TGTGCCAGCAGTTTTCAACCCTCCCCCACAGATACGCAGTATTTT. It translates to CASSFQPSPTDTQYF.

CDR3 amino acids: CSADSVDRDAYCEQYF. The CDR3 DNA reads TGCAGTGCCGATTCCGTTGACAGGGACGCCTACTGCGAGCAGTACTTC. This sequence joins TRBV20-1 and TRBJ2-7, with 7 nucleotides matching TRBD1. Looked up from germline, CDR1 is DFQATT and CDR2 is SNEGSKA (reference sequence). V dropped 6 bases and J dropped 6; count of bases not matched to a gene: 20. The length of the CDR3 is 16 residues.

The gene calls are TRBV27 and TRBJ1-6; the match to TRBD1 covers 7 bases. The germline CDR1 and CDR2 sequences are MNHEY and SMNVEV (reference sequence). V lost 5 bases and J lost 15; bases outside the gene matches: 19. CDR3 length: 16 residues. The CDR3 DNA sequence: TGTGCCAGCAGTGGCCTGGGACAGTATAATTCAGAGGGCCTCCACTTT. This translates into CASSGLGQYNSEGLHF.

The chain combines TRBV29-1 with TRBJ2-3, with 10 positions matching TRBD2. Germline CDR1 and CDR2: SQVTM and ANQGSEA. The CDR3 runs 14 residues. The V gene end was trimmed by 3 bases and the J gene end by 5 bases; junction bases not matched to a gene: 5. Here the CDR3 reads CSVELAGVGDTQYF. DNA for the CDR3: TGCAGCGTTGAGCTAGCGGGAGTGGGAGATACGCAGTATTTT.

The chain has TRBV6-5 and TRBJ1-2; unclear D gene. The germline CDR1 and CDR2 sequences are MNHEY and SVGAGI. CDR3 length equals 12 residues. The germline V and J ends were trimmed by 5 bases and 0 bases, with 4 bases remaining between them. The CDR3 is CASSTSNYGYTF. Written as DNA, the CDR3 is TGTGCCAGCAGTACGTCTAACTATGGCTACACCTTC.

The chain uses TRBV10-3 and TRBJ2-5; 10 nucleotides match TRBD2. Germline CDR1 and CDR2: ENHRY and SYGVKD. J lost 1 base, V lost 6 bases, and 5 bases had no gene match. CDR3 size: 15 residues. The CDR3 reads CAISNLAGAQETQYF. The CDR3 coding sequence is TGTGCCATCAGCAATCTAGCGGGGGCCCAAGAGACCCAGTACTTC.

The V gene is TRBV7-2, the J gene TRBJ2-3; D remains unclear. Deletions cut 8 bases from V and 2 bases from J, with 8 bases between. The CDR3 totals 12 residues. The germline gives CDR1 SGHTA, CDR2 FQGNSA. The CDR3 DNA follows: TGTGCCAGCGAAGCTTCCACAGATACGCAGTATTTT. Translated: CASEASTDTQYF. Full variable domain (rest looked up from reference TRBV7-2 and TRBJ2-3): GAGVSQSPSNKVTEKGKDVELRCDPISGHTALYWYRQSLGQGLEFLIYFQGNSAPDKSGLPSDRFSAERTGGSVSTLTIQRTQQEDSAVYLCASEASTDTQYFGPGTRLTVL.

The chain couples TRBV4-3 to TRBJ1-4; TRBD1 aligns across 12 bases. After removal of 3 bases from V and 8 bases from J, the junction contained 4 bases not matched to a gene. Germline-derived CDR1 and CDR2 are LGHNA and YSLEER. This CDR3 has 15 residues. CDR3 sequence: CASSHHGTGGEKLFF. The DNA for the CDR3 is TGCGCCAGCAGCCATCACGGGACAGGGGGCGAAAAACTGTTTTTT.

The J gene is TRBJ1-1, the V gene TRBV10-3, with D unresolved. Trimming pared 4 bases from V and 3 bases from J, leaving 9 bases between. The CDR3 is 13 amino acids. Germline CDR1 and CDR2: ENHRY and SYGVKD. As DNA, the CDR3 is TGTGCCATCAGTGCGGGGTTGGACACTGAAGCTTTCTTT. This translates into CAISAGLDTEAFF.

This chain uses TRBV6-5 with TRBJ2-7, with D tentatively TRBD1 or TRBD2 (5 bases each). The V and J ends lost 4 bases and 7 bases respectively, with 17 bases between them. Germline CDR1 is MNHEY and CDR2 is SVGAGI. The CDR3 is 14 residues long. CDR3 loop: CASSWGTTEAEQYF. The CDR3, as DNA: TGTGCCAGCAGTTGGGGGACGACGGAAGCGGAGCAGTACTTC.

The V gene is TRBV24-1, the J gene TRBJ2-3; possibly TRBD2 for D (5 bases). V dropped 7 bases and J dropped 0 bases, with 10 bases sitting between them. Germline CDR1 is KGHDR and CDR2 is SFDVKD. The CDR3 covers 14 residues. The CDR3 DNA sequence: TGTGCCACCAGGCGGGTCTCTAGCACAGATACGCAGTATTTT. Its protein is CATRRVSSTDTQYF.

This clonotype was counted between two and nine times. V gene TRBV5-1 combines with J gene TRBJ2-1; D unresolved. Germline CDR1 reads SGHRS; CDR2 reads YFSETQ. Trimming removed 0 bases at V and 0 bases at J, with 7 bases between. The CDR3 runs to 15 residues. In nucleotides, the CDR3 is TGCGCCAGCAGCTTGGCCGACGGCTCCTACAATGAGCAGTTCTTC. Translating gives CASSLADGSYNEQFF. The full variable domain, with the rest looked up from reference TRBV5-1 and TRBJ2-1, is KAGVTQTPRYLIKTRGQQVTLSCSPISGHRSVSWYQQTPGQGLQFLFEYFSETQRNKGNFPGRFSGRQFSNSRSEMNVSTLELGDSALYLCASSLADGSYNEQFFGPGTRLTVL.

The chain is built from TRBV27 and TRBJ2-7; TRBD1 matches at 7 bases. The CDR3 has 14 residues. V trimming: 1 base; J trimming: 2 bases; junction bases outside the gene matches: 2. Germline assignment: CDR1 MNHEY and CDR2 SMNVEV (reference sequence). The CDR3 spells CASSLLGQAYEQYF. The DNA for the CDR3 is TGTGCCAGCAGTTTATTAGGACAGGCCTACGAGCAGTACTTC.

As to this clonotype: Sequence at one end of the junction differs from germline and may be a read error. This chain connects TRBV5-1 to TRBJ2-1; D uncertain. The CDR3 consists of 14 residues. Germline V gene lookup returns CDR1 SGHRS and CDR2 YFSETQ. This CDR3 reads CASSLGNEPYEQCF. In nucleotides, the CDR3 is TGCGCCAGCAGCTTGGGCAATGAACCCTACGAGCAGTGCTTC.